The present T cell receptor beta chain was sequenced within a study of blood T cell repertoires in COVID-19. Overall study context: Whether acute or convalescent, the COVID-19 samples came from the United States, Italy and Spain.

J was trimmed by 3 bases and V by 1 base; bases with no gene match: 3. CDR3 length equals 16 residues. The germline V gene has CDR1 SGHVS and CDR2 FNYEAQ. Under the authors' procedure: Quantification of nucleated cells was approximated via reference gene primer amplification. Some clones are missing from TCRdb's copy, which holds only in-frame ones; the method was immunoSEQ multiplex PCR. V and J calls and clone size are as listed in that table; D and trimming were resolved from the DNA. This table holds under 150,000 clones, about 85% found once. The source is a man between 35 and 55 years old with active or convalescent COVID-19. The specimen sequenced was peripheral blood. The V gene is TRBV7-6, the J gene TRBJ2-1, with 10 bases that match TRBD2. This chain's CDR3 is CASSLVGLADYNEQFF. The CDR3 coding sequence is TGTGCCAGCAGCTTAGTAGGACTAGCGGACTACAATGAGCAGTTCTTC.